These 15 T cell receptor beta chains share one sample of origin, sequenced in a study of T-cell reconstitution after alpha-beta-depleted transplantation in children. The TCRbeta library incorporated unique molecular identifiers. One entry per CDR3 protein, called by TCRdb with MiXCR from the PCR reads. Of 190,000 or so distinct CDR3 sequences in the sample, roughly 6.3% are singletons; the top ten hold 4.5%. The sequencing here drew on PBMCs, taken before TCRalphabeta/CD19-depleted stem cell transplant. Source of these receptors: a girl in the first two years of life with combined immunodeficiency, due to receive a stem cell transplant.

Regarding this clonotype: Its ends do not fully match the called genes, so a read error is possible. The chain joins TRBV20-1 to TRBJ2-5; 10 bases align to TRBD1. The CDR3 covers 19 residues. Germline lookup yields CDR1 DFQATT and CDR2 SNEGSKA (reference sequence). The chain's CDR3 is CSAKTSAAGGQGLQETQYF. CDR3 in DNA: TGCAGCGCTAAAACCTCGGCTGCGGGGGGACAGGGGCTCCAAGAGACCCAGTACTTC.

This clonotype appeared many times. The chain employs TRBV7-9 and TRBJ2-1, with D possibly being TRBD1 (6 bases). CDR3 length: 14 amino acids. V lost 2 bases and J 2 bases, leaving 7 bases between the germline ends. CDR1 and CDR2 (germline): SEHNR, FQNEAQ (reference sequence). The CDR3: CASSLRTAYNEQFF. As DNA, the CDR3 is TGTGCCAGCAGCTTACGGACAGCCTACAATGAGCAGTTCTTC.

This clonotype has ten or more counts. The V call is TRBV29-1, the J call TRBJ1-3, with D unresolved. This CDR3 is built from 15 residues. The V gene's germline CDR1 is SQVTM and CDR2 ANQGSEA. V gave up 6 bases and J gave up 0 bases, with 15 bases separating them. The CDR3 spells CSVDSGRNSGNTIYF. The CDR3 bases are TGCAGCGTGGACTCCGGGAGAAACTCTGGAAACACCATATATTTT.

The rearrangement joins TRBV7-3 to TRBJ1-1, with TRBD1 as a possible D gene (5 bases). CDR1 and CDR2 from the germline V gene are SGHTA and FQGTGA. With 2 bases removed from V and 0 bases from J, the gap between germline ends came to 13 bases. CDR3 length: 16 residues. The CDR3 region has the DNA TGTGCCAGCAGCTTAGGGGCAGGTTTCATGAACACTGAAGCTTTCTTT. Amino acid sequence: CASSLGAGFMNTEAFF.

This clonotype was recorded many times. V gene TRBV29-1 combines with J gene TRBJ2-3; 8 nucleotides align to TRBD2. CDR1 and CDR2 from the germline V gene are SQVTM and ANQGSEA. The V segment lost 1 base and the J segment 0 bases; nucleotides outside the gene matches: 9. The CDR3 totals 17 residues. DNA for the CDR3: TGCAGCGTTGAAGCCCCCCGGGGGGGGGAAAGCACAGATACGCAGTATTTT. Its translation: CSVEAPRGGESTDTQYF.

This clonotype was picked up many times. The J gene is TRBJ2-7, the V gene TRBV7-9, with 16 nucleotides matching TRBD2. Germline V lookup: CDR1 SEHNR, CDR2 FQNEAQ (reference sequence). The CDR3 is 19 amino acids. Unmatched junction bases numbered 14, after V lost 3 bases and J lost 6 bases. In DNA, the CDR3 is TGTGCCAGCAGCTTGAACAAACTAGGGACTAGCGGGAGGGCGACCGAGCAGTACTTC. Its protein is CASSLNKLGTSGRATEQYF.

This clonotype occurred a few times. The gene calls are TRBV7-2 and TRBJ1-2, with a tentative D call TRBD1 (6 bases). V lost 6 bases and J lost 4, with 15 bases in between. Germline V gene lookup returns CDR1 SGHTA and CDR2 FQGNSA. The CDR3 spans 14 residues. The CDR3 sequence: CASRTTGSGYGYTF. The DNA of the CDR3 is TGTGCCAGCAGGACCACAGGGAGCGGCTATGGCTACACCTTC.

Of note for this clonotype: A read error may be the cause here, since a much bigger clone is one base away. The gene calls are TRBV11-2 and TRBJ2-7, with 8 positions matching TRBD1. The CDR3 consists of 16 residues. Per germline, CDR1 SGHAT and CDR2 FQNNGV. The CDR3 DNA follows: TGTGCCAGCAGCTTAGAAGAAGGGGCAGGGGGCTACGAGCTGTACTTC. This sequence encodes CASSLEEGAGGYELYF. Variable domain in full (rest from reference TRBV11-2 and TRBJ2-7): EAGVAQSPRYKIIEKRQSVAFWCNPISGHATLYWYQQILGQGPKLLIQFQNNGVVDDSQLPKDRFSAERLKGVDSTLKIQPAKLEDSAVYLCASSLEEGAGGYELYFGPGTRLTVT.

V usage is TRBV7-8 and J usage is TRBJ2-3; 12 nucleotides line up with TRBD1. Looked up from germline, CDR1 is SGHVS and CDR2 is FQNEAQ. The CDR3 is 20 residues long. Losses at the gene ends were 5 bases for V and 1 base for J; bases not matched to a gene: 16. CDR3 region: CASSISGTGGAGSGTDTQYF. In nucleotides, the CDR3 is TGTGCCAGCAGCATTTCCGGGACAGGGGGCGCGGGTTCGGGCACAGATACGCAGTATTTT.

In its sample, this clonotype was seen many times. The rearrangement links TRBV7-9 to TRBJ2-1; 9 nucleotides line up with TRBD1. This CDR3 spans 15 amino acids. The V gene's germline CDR1 is SEHNR and CDR2 FQNEAQ (reference sequence). V dropped 3 bases and J dropped 7; count of bases not matched to a gene: 7. CDR3 bases: TGTGCCAGCAGCTTTTCTACAGGGGGCCGAAATGAGCAGTTCTTC. This codes for CASSFSTGGRNEQFF.

Points on this clonotype: A read error is possible here, since a much larger clone lies one base away. The chain couples TRBV6-2 or TRBV6-3 to TRBJ2-3; D remains unclear. The CDR3 spans 15 residues. Germline V gene sequence: CDR1 MNHEY, CDR2 SVGEGT. CDR3 sequence (DNA): TGTTCCAGCAGTTACTCCGGGCCTCACACAGATACGCAGTATTTT. It specifies CSSSYSGPHTDTQYF.

This clonotype has a count of ten or more. V and J are TRBV9 and TRBJ2-3, with D perhaps given as TRBD1 or TRBD2 (5 bases each). Germline V gene data show CDR1 as SGDLS and CDR2 as YYNGEE. This CDR3 is 13 amino acids long. The germline V and J ends were trimmed by 0 bases and 3 bases, with 5 bases remaining between them. DNA of the CDR3: TGTGCCAGCAGCGTAGGGGGGACAGATACGCAGTATTTT. Protein product: CASSVGGTDTQYF.

This clonotype was recorded at least ten times. The chain has TRBV20-1 and TRBJ2-7, with 9 bases matching TRBD2. Germline CDR1 DFQATT, CDR2 SNEGSKA (reference sequence). This CDR3 spans 19 amino acids. Trimming removed 0 bases from V and 5 bases from J; junction bases left unmatched: 20. The CDR3 DNA is TGCAGTGCTAGAGAGGGCGGGAGGGCCCAAATTCGGATTATAGACGAGCAGTACTTC. Protein product: CSAREGGRAQIRIIDEQYF.

This clonotype was counted a few times. The gene calls are TRBV6-5 and TRBJ1-3; a weak D match, TRBD1 (5 bases). Germline CDR1 reads MNHEY; CDR2 reads SVGAGI. Trimming took off 1 base at V and 2 bases at J, with 15 bases between the two ends. The CDR3 has 17 amino acids. The CDR3 DNA is TGTGCCAGCAGTTACTTCCCCTCGGGGGATCCTGGAAACACCATATATTTT. Protein sequence: CASSYFPSGDPGNTIYF.

This clonotype was observed at least ten times. The rearrangement links TRBV5-6 to TRBJ1-1; 10 bases are a match to TRBD1. Germline V lookup: CDR1 SGHDT, CDR2 YYEEEE. The junction had 7 bases not matched to a gene; V was cut back by 2 bases and J by 3 bases. The length of the CDR3 is 16 residues. CDR3 amino acids: CASSLKFGTGDTEAFF. The CDR3 DNA reads as TGTGCCAGCAGCTTAAAATTCGGGACAGGGGACACTGAAGCTTTCTTT.